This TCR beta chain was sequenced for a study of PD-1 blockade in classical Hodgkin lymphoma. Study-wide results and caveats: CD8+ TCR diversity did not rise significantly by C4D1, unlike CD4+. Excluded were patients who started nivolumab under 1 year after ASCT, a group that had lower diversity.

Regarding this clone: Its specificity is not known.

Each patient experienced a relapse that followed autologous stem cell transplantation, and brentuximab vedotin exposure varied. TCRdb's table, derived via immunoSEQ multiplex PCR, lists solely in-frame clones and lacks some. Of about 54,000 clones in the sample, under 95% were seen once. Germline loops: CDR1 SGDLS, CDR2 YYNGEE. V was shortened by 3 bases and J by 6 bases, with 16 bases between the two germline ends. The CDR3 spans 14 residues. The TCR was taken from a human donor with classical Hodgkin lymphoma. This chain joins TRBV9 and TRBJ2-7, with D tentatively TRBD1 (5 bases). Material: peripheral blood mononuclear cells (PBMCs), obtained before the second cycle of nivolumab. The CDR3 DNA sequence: TGTGCCAGCAGCGGGGGCCGGAGTCGCGGCGAGCAGTACTTC. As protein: CASSGGRSRGEQYF.